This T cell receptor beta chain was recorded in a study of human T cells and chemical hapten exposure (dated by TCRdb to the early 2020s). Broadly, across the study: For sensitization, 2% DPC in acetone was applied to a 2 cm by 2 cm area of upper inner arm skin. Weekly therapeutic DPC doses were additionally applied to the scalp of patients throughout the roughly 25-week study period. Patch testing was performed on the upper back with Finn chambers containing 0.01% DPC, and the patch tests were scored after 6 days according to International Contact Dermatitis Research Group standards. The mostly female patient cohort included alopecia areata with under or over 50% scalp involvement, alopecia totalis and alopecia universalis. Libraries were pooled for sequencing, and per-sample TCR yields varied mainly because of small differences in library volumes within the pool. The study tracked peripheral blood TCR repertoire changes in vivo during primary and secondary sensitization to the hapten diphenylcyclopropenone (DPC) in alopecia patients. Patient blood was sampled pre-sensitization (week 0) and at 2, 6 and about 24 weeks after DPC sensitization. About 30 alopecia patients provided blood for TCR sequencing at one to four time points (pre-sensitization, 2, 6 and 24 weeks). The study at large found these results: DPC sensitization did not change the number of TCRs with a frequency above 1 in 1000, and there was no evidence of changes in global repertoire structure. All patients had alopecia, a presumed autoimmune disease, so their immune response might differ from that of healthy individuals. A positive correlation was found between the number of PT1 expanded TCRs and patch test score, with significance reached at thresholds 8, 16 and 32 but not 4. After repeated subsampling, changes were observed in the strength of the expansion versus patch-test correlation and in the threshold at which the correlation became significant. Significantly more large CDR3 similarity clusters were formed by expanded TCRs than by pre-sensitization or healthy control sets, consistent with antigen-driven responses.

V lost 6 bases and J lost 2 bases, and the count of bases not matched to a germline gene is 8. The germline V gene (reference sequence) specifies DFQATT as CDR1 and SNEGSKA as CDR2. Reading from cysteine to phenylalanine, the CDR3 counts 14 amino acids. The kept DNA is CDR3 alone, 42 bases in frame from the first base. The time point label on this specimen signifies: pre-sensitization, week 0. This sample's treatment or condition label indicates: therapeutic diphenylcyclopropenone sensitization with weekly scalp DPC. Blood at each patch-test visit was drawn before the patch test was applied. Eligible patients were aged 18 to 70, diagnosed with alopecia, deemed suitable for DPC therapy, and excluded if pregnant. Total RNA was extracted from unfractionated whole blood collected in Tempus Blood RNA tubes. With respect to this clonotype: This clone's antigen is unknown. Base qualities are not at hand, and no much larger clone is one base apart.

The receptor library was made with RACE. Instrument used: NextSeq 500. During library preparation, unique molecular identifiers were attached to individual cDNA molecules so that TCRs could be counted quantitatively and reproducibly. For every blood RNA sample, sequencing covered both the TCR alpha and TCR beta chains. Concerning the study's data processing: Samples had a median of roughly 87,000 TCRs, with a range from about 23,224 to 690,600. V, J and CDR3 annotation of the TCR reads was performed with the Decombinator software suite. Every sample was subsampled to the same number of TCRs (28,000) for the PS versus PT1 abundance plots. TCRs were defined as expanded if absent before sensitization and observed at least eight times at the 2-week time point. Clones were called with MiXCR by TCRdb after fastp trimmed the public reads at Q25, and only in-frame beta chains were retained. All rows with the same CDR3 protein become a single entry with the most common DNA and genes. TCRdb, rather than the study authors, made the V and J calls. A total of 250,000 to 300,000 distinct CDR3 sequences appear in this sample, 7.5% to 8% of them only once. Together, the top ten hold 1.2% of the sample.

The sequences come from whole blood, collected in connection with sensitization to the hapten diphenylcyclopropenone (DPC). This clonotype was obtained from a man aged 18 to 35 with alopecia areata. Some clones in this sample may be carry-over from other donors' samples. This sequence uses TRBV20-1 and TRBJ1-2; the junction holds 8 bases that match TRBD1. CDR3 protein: CSASGRGPNYGYTF. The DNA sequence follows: TGCAGTGCGAGTGGCAGGGGGCCGAACTATGGCTACACCTTC.